The 11 T cell receptor beta chains reported below all come from one sample, sequenced in a study of T cells after yellow fever vaccination. TCRdb re-derived calls from the 5' RACE reads in MiXCR, one entry per CDR3 protein. The sample lists about 550,000 distinct CDR3 sequences; 15% to 20% were seen once. Here the sequenced sample was PBMCs, taken 15 days after the yellow fever booster vaccination. The receptors derive from a young man who received the YFV17D yellow fever vaccine.

This clonotype has more than one count but fewer than ten. This sequence joins TRBV29-1 and TRBJ1-2; D gene ambiguous. Germline V gene lookup returns CDR1 SQVTM and CDR2 ANQGSEA. This CDR3 contains 13 residues. Trimming stripped 4 bases from V and 5 bases from J, with 14 bases between. The CDR3 nucleotides are TGCAGCGTTGGGCCATCCGGCGGTTATGGCTACACCTTC. It yields the protein CSVGPSGGYGYTF.

This clonotype has ten or more counts. V gene TRBV4-3 combines with J gene TRBJ2-7; 7 bases align to TRBD1. The trim removed 0 bases at V and 3 bases at J, leaving 5 bases unmatched. The germline V gene encodes CDR1 LGHNA and CDR2 YSLEER. This CDR3 is built from 15 residues. CDR3 amino acids: CASSQDHTGDYEQYF. The CDR3 region has the DNA TGCGCCAGCAGCCAAGATCACACAGGGGACTACGAGCAGTACTTC.

This clonotype was seen once. The rearrangement joins TRBV28 to TRBJ2-2; D is undetermined. CDR1 and CDR2 (germline): MDHEN, SYDVKM. The CDR3 is 13 amino acids. With 3 bases removed from V and 5 bases from J, the gap between germline ends came to 7 bases. The CDR3 DNA reads TGTGCCAGCAGTTTTATAGGTACCGGGGAGCTGTTTTTT. Translating gives CASSFIGTGELFF.

The J gene is TRBJ2-4, the V gene TRBV15, with D unresolved. There are 13 residues in the CDR3. Germline CDR1 LNHNV, CDR2 YYDKDF (reference sequence). V shed 3 bases and J shed 16 bases, with 19 bases lying between them. CDR3 sequence (DNA): TGTGCCACCAGCAGTGAAGAGACCTCGCAGGTATACTTC. This encodes CATSSEETSQVYF.

This rearrangement joins TRBV11-2 to TRBJ2-7; possible D gene TRBD1, 6 bases. V was cut by 5 bases and J by 3 bases, with 17 bases left in between. Germline CDR1 and CDR2: SGHAT and FQNNGV. This CDR3 has 15 residues. The CDR3 DNA reads as TGTGCCAGCAGCCTCGCCGGGACACGGAACTACGAGCAGTACTTC. Translating gives CASSLAGTRNYEQYF.

This clonotype was seen a few times. The chain combines TRBV9 with TRBJ1-1; D gene ambiguous. CDR3 length: 14 residues. V was pared by 2 bases and J by 7 bases, with 15 bases between. Germline assignment: CDR1 SGDLS and CDR2 YYNGEE. This CDR3 is CASSVGPEAFEAFF. As DNA, the CDR3 is TGTGCCAGCAGCGTCGGTCCCGAAGCATTTGAAGCTTTCTTT.

This clonotype was seen ten or more times. This chain joins TRBV4-3 and TRBJ2-7, with 9 bases fitting TRBD1. The V gene's germline CDR1 is LGHNA and CDR2 YSLEER. The J segment lost 4 bases and the V segment lost 4 bases, leaving 8 bases of the junction unmatched. This CDR3 is 15 amino acids long. As DNA, the CDR3 is TGCGCCAGCAGCCTCCGCTTACAGGGGGCTTACGAGCAGTACTTC. This translates into CASSLRLQGAYEQYF.

The V and J genes are TRBV29-1 and TRBJ1-1; the D gene is possibly TRBD1 (6 bases). The CDR3 consists of 13 residues. CDR1 and CDR2 (germline): SQVTM, ANQGSEA. The V end lost 7 bases, the J end lost 10 bases, and 22 bases lay between the germline ends. For the CDR3, the DNA is TGCAGCGGCTCAGAGGGGGGCGGGTTTGGAGCTTTCTTT. This gives the protein CSGSEGGGFGAFF. The full variable domain, its missing parts supplied by reference TRBV29-1 and TRBJ1-1, is SAVISQKPSRDICQRGTSLTIQCQVDSQVTMMFWYRQQPGQSLTLIATANQGSEATYESGFVIDKFPISRPNLTFSTLTVSNMSPEDSSIYLCSGSEGGGFGAFFGQGTRLTVV.

This rearrangement joins TRBV7-9 to TRBJ2-7; D not resolved. V shed 3 bases and J shed 3 bases, with 15 bases lying between them. CDR3 length: 15 residues. The germline gives CDR1 SEHNR, CDR2 FQNEAQ (reference sequence). This CDR3 reads CASSLYQARDYEQYF. CDR3 bases: TGTGCCAGCAGCTTGTATCAGGCTCGTGACTACGAGCAGTACTTC.

The table lists this clonotype with a few counts. The chain has TRBV5-1 and TRBJ1-6; D unresolved. Per the germline V gene, CDR1 is SGHRS and CDR2 is YFSETQ. The V gene lost 3 bases and the J gene lost 7 bases, with 17 bases spanning the gap. CDR3 length: 16 amino acids. For the CDR3, the DNA is TGCGCCAGCAGCTCAAAGCCGGGCCTAGGGAATTCACCCCTCCACTTT. Translation: CASSSKPGLGNSPLHF.

This clonotype has more than one count but fewer than ten. The chain is built from TRBV6-1 and TRBJ1-4; a weak D match, TRBD1 (6 bases). V lost 5 bases and J lost 7, with 14 bases in between. This CDR3 contains 14 residues. Per germline, CDR1 MNHNS and CDR2 SASEGT. This CDR3 reads CASSPDRFSEKLFF. The CDR3 bases are TGTGCCAGCAGTCCTGACAGGTTTAGTGAAAAACTGTTTTTT.